This T cell receptor (beta chain) was captured by sequencing in a study of control samples from healthy donors and cancer patients. The table came from immunoSEQ multiplex PCR; TCRdb's copy has only in-frame clones and leaves some out. The sample contains about 160,000 clones, over 85% of which appear only once. Trimming shortened V by 5 bases and J by 2 bases, and 14 bases separated the two germline ends. Germline V gene sequence: CDR1 SGHRS, CDR2 YFSETQ. CDR3 length: 15 amino acids. Sequenced sample: blood. V and J are TRBV5-1 and TRBJ1-3; D unresolved. This TCR derives from a woman between 40 and 55 years old in good health. The DNA for the CDR3 is TGCGCCAGCAGGGGGTCAGGACTTACTGGAAACACCATATATTTT. Translated: CASRGSGLTGNTIYF.